This T cell receptor beta chain came from a study of blood T cell repertoires in COVID-19. Study-wide background: T cells, B-cell-depleted T cells, or PBMCs provided the cDNA or gDNA that served as material.

Germline loops: CDR1 GTSNPN, CDR2 SVGIG (reference sequence). V was clipped by 5 bases and J by 3 bases; unmatched bases: 6. The CDR3 is 14 amino acids. The repertoire was sequenced with immunoSEQ multiplex PCR; TCRdb's copy has only in-frame clones and lacks some. Altogether about 400,000 clones are present, approximately 88% being singletons, with the ten largest covering roughly 2%. The gene calls are TRBV30 and TRBJ2-1, with TRBD2 matching 8 bases. This TCR was recovered from a woman between 40 and 50 years old with acute COVID-19. Sequencing was performed on PBMCs or T cells enriched from blood (not recorded which). The DNA of the CDR3 is TGTGCCTGGGCCCCGGGGGGGGGCTACAATGAGCAGTTCTTC. It yields the protein CAWAPGGGYNEQFF.